This entry describes one T cell receptor (beta chain). This sample is drawn from a study of blood T cell repertoires in COVID-19. Whole-study context: Acute-phase and convalescent COVID-19 samples originated in the United States, Italy and Spain. Sources were T cells, B-cell-depleted T cells, or PBMCs; the material itself was cDNA or gDNA.

With V trimmed by 1 base and J by 2 bases, 16 bases remained unmatched. The CDR3 length is 19 residues. Germline V lookup: CDR1 SGDLS, CDR2 YYNGEE. Original methodology: Estimated nucleated cell counts came from reference gene primer amplification. Produced via immunoSEQ multiplex PCR; TCRdb's table is partial and in-frame only. V, J and clone size are taken as reported in that table, and D and trimming were inferred from the DNA itself. This table has approximately 200,000 clones, around nine tenths appearing once. Input material: peripheral blood. The sequence was collected from a man aged 55 to 70 who had recovered from COVID-19. J is TRBJ2-5 and V is TRBV9; TRBD1 matches 8 bases. This chain's CDR3 is CASSVRAPVGQGLQETQYF. DNA of the CDR3: TGTGCCAGCAGCGTAAGGGCCCCGGTCGGACAGGGCCTTCAAGAGACCCAGTACTTC.